The 19 T cell receptor beta chains listed next were all sequenced from one sample in a study of CD8 T cells in Susac syndrome. Reverse transcription of roughly 0.5 to 1 ug RNA was carried out with random hexamers. TCRdb processed the immunoSEQ multiplex PCR reads anew with MiXCR; each CDR3 protein has one entry. The table has 150,000 to 160,000 distinct CDR3 sequences, around 96% seen once. The source material was CD8+ T cells from PBMCs. These receptors were obtained from a human donor with multiple sclerosis.

The chain uses TRBV11-2 and TRBJ2-2, with a weak D call TRBD2 (6 bases). The CDR3 has 16 residues. Germline V gene lookup returns CDR1 SGHAT and CDR2 FQNNGV. Trimming left V 2 bases short and J 5 bases short, with 15 bases between. CDR3 bases: TGTGCCAGCAGCTTATTAGCTAGCGCGACTACCGGGGAGCTGTTTTTT. Its translation: CASSLLASATTGELFF.

V gene TRBV12-3 or TRBV12-4 combines with J gene TRBJ2-5, with D hard to call. V lost 5 bases, J lost 4 bases, and 14 bases lay in between. The CDR3 runs 14 residues. The CDR3: CASSTPVAGETQYF. The DNA of the CDR3 is TGTGCCAGCAGTACCCCGGTAGCAGGAGAGACCCAGTACTTC.

This chain joins TRBV27 and TRBJ1-1; 7 positions agree with TRBD1. Germline values: CDR1 MNHEY, CDR2 SMNVEV (reference sequence). The CDR3 covers 14 residues. V was clipped by 6 bases and J by 1 base; unmatched bases: 5. CDR3 coding DNA: TGTGCCAGCAGCTCAGGGGGGTGGAACACTGAAGCTTTCTTT. Its translation is CASSSGGWNTEAFF.

The rearrangement uses TRBV3-1 and TRBJ1-5; D is possibly TRBD1 (5 bases). The CDR3 contains 18 residues. CDR1 is LGHDT and CDR2 is YNNKEL in the germline V gene (reference sequence). V lost 0 bases and J lost 4, with 19 bases in between. The CDR3 DNA sequence: TGTGCCAGCAGCCAAGAGGGTCGGCGGGTTTCAGGGAATCAGCCCCAGCATTTT. Protein product: CASSQEGRRVSGNQPQHF. The entire variable domain, with the rest obtained from reference TRBV3-1 and TRBJ1-5, is as follows: DTAVSQTPKYLVTQMGNDKSIKCEQNLGHDTMYWYKQDSKKFLKIMFSYNNKELIINETVPNRFSPKSPDKAHLNLHINSLELGDSAVYFCASSQEGRRVSGNQPQHFGDGTRLSIL.

J is TRBJ2-1 and V is TRBV25-1, with D maybe TRBD2 (5 bases). Trimming took 4 bases from V and 0 from J, leaving 13 bases between them. The CDR3 length is 16 residues. Germline assignment: CDR1 MGHDK and CDR2 SYGVNS. The CDR3 DNA reads TGTGCCAGCAGTGCCAGCAGGAGGAGCTCCTACAATGAGCAGTTCTTC. Translating gives CASSASRRSSYNEQFF.

The V gene is TRBV9, the J gene TRBJ1-2, with D possibly TRBD1 on 5 matching bases. The CDR3 covers 16 residues. Germline V lookup: CDR1 SGDLS, CDR2 YYNGEE. Trimming removed 4 bases at V and 0 bases at J, with 16 bases between. CDR3 amino acids: CASSLPRDGANYGYTF. In nucleotides, the CDR3 is TGTGCCAGCAGCTTACCGAGGGACGGCGCTAACTATGGCTACACCTTC.

This chain links TRBV14 with TRBJ1-2; D gene ambiguous. The CDR3 totals 13 residues. The germline V and J ends were trimmed by 4 bases and 2 bases, with 8 bases remaining between them. Germline loops: CDR1 SGHDN, CDR2 FVKESK. In DNA, the CDR3 is TGTGCCAGCAGCCTCCGGGCCAACTATGGCTACACCTTC. Protein sequence: CASSLRANYGYTF.

This sequence joins TRBV27 and TRBJ1-2, with a weak D call TRBD1 (5 bases). Looked up from germline, CDR1 is MNHEY and CDR2 is SMNVEV (reference sequence). Trimming cost V 8 bases and J 8 bases, with 18 bases left between them. The CDR3 spans 13 residues. The CDR3 DNA is TGTGCCAGCCGCCATGACAGTTCGTGGGGCTACACCTTC. Translating gives CASRHDSSWGYTF.

V is TRBV7-2 and J is TRBJ2-3; D unresolved. The CDR3 is 17 amino acids. Germline V lookup: CDR1 SGHTA, CDR2 FQGNSA. The germline V and J ends were trimmed by 3 bases and 4 bases, with 20 bases remaining between them. CDR3 loop: CASSLDSGFTLADTQYF. CDR3 DNA: TGTGCCAGCAGCTTGGATTCCGGGTTTACGTTGGCAGATACGCAGTATTTT. Full variable domain (remainder filled in from reference TRBV7-2 and TRBJ2-3): GAGVSQSPSNKVTEKGKDVELRCDPISGHTALYWYRQSLGQGLEFLIYFQGNSAPDKSGLPSDRFSAERTGGSVSTLTIQRTQQEDSAVYLCASSLDSGFTLADTQYFGPGTRLTVL.

The sample holds one count of this clonotype. The chain is built from TRBV19 and TRBJ2-1; tentative D call: TRBD2 (6 bases). The CDR3 is 15 amino acids. Germline CDR1 LNHDA, CDR2 SQIVND (reference sequence). V was clipped by 4 bases and J by 6 bases, with 16 bases between them. The CDR3 DNA reads as TGTGCCAGTAGTACGTGGGACTCTTCGGGCAATGAGCAGTTCTTC. This sequence encodes CASSTWDSSGNEQFF.

V usage is TRBV9 and J usage is TRBJ2-3, with 9 bases fitting TRBD2. The ends lost 5 bases at V and 3 bases at J; junction bases unmatched: 10. This CDR3 has 16 amino acids. Germline CDR1 reads SGDLS; CDR2 reads YYNGEE. The CDR3 loop reads CASSPRASGETDTQYF. DNA of the CDR3: TGTGCCAGCAGTCCCCGGGCTAGCGGGGAAACAGATACGCAGTATTTT.

The rearrangement links TRBV5-4 to TRBJ1-2; D is ambiguous. V lost 9 bases to trimming and J lost 1 base, with 7 bases between them. The CDR3 loop spans 11 amino acids. Germline CDR1 is SGHNT and CDR2 is YYREEE (reference sequence). The CDR3 nucleotides are TGTGCCAACCCCGTTAACTATGGCTACACCTTC. Its translation is CANPVNYGYTF. Combining the CDR3 with reference TRBV5-4 and TRBJ1-2 gives the whole variable domain ETGVTQSPTHLIKTRGQQVTLRCSSQSGHNTVSWYQQALGQGPQFIFQYYREEENGRGNFPPRFSGLQFPNYSSELNVNALELDDSALYLCANPVNYGYTFGSGTRLTVV.

This clonotype has just one count. The CDR3 loop reads CASSAVDPERVQFF. The CDR3 nucleotides are TGTGCCAGCAGCGCCGTGGACCCAGAGCGGGTGCAGTTCTTC. The chain combines TRBV7-9 with TRBJ2-1, with D possibly being TRBD2 (6 bases). Trimming took 5 bases from V and 12 from J, leaving 20 bases between them. This CDR3 region has 14 residues. Germline V lookup: CDR1 SEHNR, CDR2 FQNEAQ (reference sequence). Supplemented by reference TRBV7-9 and TRBJ2-1, the full variable domain reads DTGVSQNPRHKITKRGQNVTFRCDPISEHNRLYWYRQTLGQGPEFLTYFQNEAQLEKSRLLSDRFSAERPKGSFSTLEIQRTEQGDSAMYLCASSAVDPERVQFFGPGTRLTVL.

The genes are TRBV7-2 and TRBJ1-2, with TRBD1 matching over 7 bases. Germline CDR1 SGHTA, CDR2 FQGNSA. V gave up 2 bases and J gave up 2 bases; unmatched junction bases: 8. The CDR3 sequence is 16 residues long. In DNA, the CDR3 is TGTGCCAGCAGCTTACACCCGGGACAGAACAACTATGGCTACACCTTC. This codes for CASSLHPGQNNYGYTF.

This clonotype showed up just a few times. The chain links TRBV7-9 to TRBJ1-1, with 7 bases aligning to TRBD1. The CDR3 has 14 amino acids. From germline, CDR1 is SEHNR and CDR2 FQNEAQ (reference sequence). J was trimmed by 5 bases and V by 3 bases; bases with no gene match: 6. The CDR3 nucleotides are TGTGCCAGCAGCTTCCACAGGGGTGGAACTGAAGCTTTCTTT. It is translated as CASSFHRGGTEAFF.

The CDR3 sequence: CASNLATGEQFF. The CDR3 nucleotides read TGTGCCAGCAACCTTGCGACAGGTGAGCAGTTCTTC. The chain joins TRBV9 to TRBJ2-1; perhaps TRBD1 as D (6 bases). From germline, CDR1 is SGDLS and CDR2 YYNGEE. Deletions cut 6 bases from V and 9 bases from J, with 13 bases between. The CDR3 sequence is 12 residues long.

This chain links TRBV7-9 with TRBJ1-2; the D is unclear. The CDR3 covers 15 residues. Germline V lookup: CDR1 SEHNR, CDR2 FQNEAQ (reference sequence). V shed 7 bases and J shed 2 bases, with 17 bases lying between them. DNA for the CDR3: TGTGCCAGCACCGAACAAGGCAAGGGAAACTATGGCTACACCTTC. The encoded protein is CASTEQGKGNYGYTF.

The rearrangement uses TRBV5-7 and TRBJ1-1; 8 bases agree with TRBD1. TRBV5-7 is known as an ORF, though its function is uncertain. This CDR3 has 15 amino acids. V was pared by 3 bases and J by 3 bases, with 7 bases of the junction left unmatched. CDR3 amino acids: CASSSTGQAYTEAFF. CDR3 DNA sequence: TGTGCCAGCAGCTCGACGGGACAGGCTTACACTGAAGCTTTCTTT.

The chain recombines TRBV29-1 with TRBJ2-7; possibly TRBD2 for D (5 bases). The V gene's germline CDR1 is SQVTM and CDR2 ANQGSEA. The CDR3 extends over 13 amino acids. The ends were cut back, 4 bases at V and 0 bases at J, with 10 bases in the middle. The CDR3 spells CSVGTGYSYEQYF. The CDR3, as DNA: TGCAGCGTTGGGACGGGGTACTCCTACGAGCAGTACTTC.